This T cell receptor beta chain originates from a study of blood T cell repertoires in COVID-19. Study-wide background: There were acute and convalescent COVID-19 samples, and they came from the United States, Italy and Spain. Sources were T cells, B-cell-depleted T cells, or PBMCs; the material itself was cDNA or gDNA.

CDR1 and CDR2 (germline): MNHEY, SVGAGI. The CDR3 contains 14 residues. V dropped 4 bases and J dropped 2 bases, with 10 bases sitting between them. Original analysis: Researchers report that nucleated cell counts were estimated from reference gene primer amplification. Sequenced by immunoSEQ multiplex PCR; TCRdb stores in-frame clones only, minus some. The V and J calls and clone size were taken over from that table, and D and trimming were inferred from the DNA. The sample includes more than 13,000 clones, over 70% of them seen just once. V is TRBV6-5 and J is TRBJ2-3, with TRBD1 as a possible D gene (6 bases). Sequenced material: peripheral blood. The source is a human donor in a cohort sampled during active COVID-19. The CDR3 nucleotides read TGTGCCAGCAGTTCTGGACAGTCCACAGATACGCAGTATTTT. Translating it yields CASSSGQSTDTQYF.